The 24 T cell receptor beta chains presented below share a single source sample, sequenced in a study of shared clonotypes between healthy human individuals. The protocol was immunoSEQ multiplex PCR, while the TCRdb copy is restricted to in-frame clones and leaves out a portion. The sample has about 490,000 clones; 75% to 85% are singletons. Material for sequencing was PBMCs. The source is a woman aged 40 to 50 in good health. Some clones in this sample may be carry-over from other donors' samples.

This chain connects TRBV28 to TRBJ2-7; D is tentatively TRBD1 or TRBD2 (6 bases each). This CDR3 comprises 12 residues. V lost 5 bases to trimming and J lost 5 bases, with 10 bases between them. CDR1 is MDHEN, CDR2 SYDVKM, per germline. This CDR3 is CASSTRGDEQYF. CDR3 nucleotides: TGTGCCAGCAGTACGAGGGGGGACGAGCAGTACTTC.

This clone was observed once. The rearrangement uses TRBV18 and TRBJ2-3, with D uncertain. This CDR3 has 12 residues. V was pared by 2 bases and J by 4 bases, with 4 bases between. The germline gives CDR1 KGHSH, CDR2 LQKENI. The CDR3 spells CASSPNADTQYF. CDR3 in DNA: TGTGCCAGCTCACCAAATGCAGATACGCAGTATTTT.

The chain joins TRBV15 to TRBJ1-1; TRBD1 might be the D (5 bases). Germline CDR1 and CDR2: LNHNV and YYDKDF (reference sequence). The ends were cut back, 5 bases at V and 2 bases at J, with 21 bases in the middle. The CDR3 runs to 17 residues. The CDR3 loop is CATSLERIGGVNTEAFF. The DNA for the CDR3 is TGTGCCACCAGCTTAGAGCGTATCGGGGGGGTCAACACTGAAGCTTTCTTT. The full variable domain, rest sourced from reference TRBV15 and TRBJ1-1, is DAMVIQNPRYQVTQFGKPVTLSCSQTLNHNVMYWYQQKSSQAPKLLFHYYDKDFNNEADTPDNFQSRRPNTSFCFLDIRSPGLGDTAMYLCATSLERIGGVNTEAFFGQGTRLTVV.

J is TRBJ1-3 and V is TRBV4-1, with D maybe TRBD1 (5 bases). This CDR3 has 16 residues. Trimming took off 0 bases at V and 0 bases at J, with 9 bases between the two ends. Germline V CDR1 and CDR2: MGHRA, YSYEKL. CDR3 loop: CASSQDKGLSGNTIYF. The CDR3 region has the DNA TGCGCCAGCAGCCAAGATAAGGGACTCTCTGGAAACACCATATATTTT.

CDR3 nucleotide sequence: TGTGCCAGCAGCATTGGACGGAACACTGAAGCTTTCTTT. As protein: CASSIGRNTEAFF. The chain uses TRBV11-1 and TRBJ1-1, with D uncertain. Per germline, CDR1 SGHAT and CDR2 FQDESV (reference sequence). V shed 5 bases and J shed 1 base, with 8 bases lying between them. CDR3 length: 13 amino acids.

This clone showed up just a few times. This chain links TRBV7-6 with TRBJ2-2; 8 nucleotides match TRBD2. Germline trimming cut 4 bases from V and 7 bases from J; bases unmatched to any gene: 17. This CDR3 comprises 18 residues. CDR1 is SGHVS and CDR2 is FNYEAQ in the germline V gene. The CDR3: CASSSQPGAGGAGGELFF. The CDR3 bases are TGTGCCAGCAGCTCCCAACCGGGGGCGGGAGGCGCTGGCGGGGAGCTGTTTTTT.

The chain uses TRBV19 and TRBJ1-5; 10 bases map to TRBD1. In germline, CDR1 is LNHDA, CDR2 SQIVND (reference sequence). Trimming removed 1 base from V and 4 bases from J; junction bases left unmatched: 7. This CDR3 contains 17 residues. CDR3 bases: TGTGCCAGTAGTATAGTTTTCAGGACAGGGGGGAATCAGCCCCAGCATTTT. Translation: CASSIVFRTGGNQPQHF.

The chain uses TRBV5-6 and TRBJ1-1, with D possibly TRBD1 on 6 matching bases. Trimming removed 3 bases at V and 5 bases at J, with 11 bases between. Per the germline V gene, CDR1 is SGHDT and CDR2 is YYEEEE. This CDR3 is 13 amino acids long. The CDR3 loop reads CASSSPTGTEAFF. The CDR3 DNA is TGTGCCAGCAGCTCCCCCACAGGGACTGAAGCTTTCTTT.

This clone was counted between two and nine times. The rearrangement uses TRBV9 and TRBJ2-3, with D possibly being TRBD1 or TRBD2 (5 bases each). V gave up 0 bases and J gave up 4 bases, with 12 bases separating them. CDR1 is SGDLS, CDR2 YYNGEE, per germline. This CDR3 spans 15 amino acids. The CDR3: CASSVGGVSSDTQYF. Here the CDR3 DNA reads TGTGCCAGCAGCGTAGGAGGGGTTTCCTCAGATACGCAGTATTTT. Complete variable domain (other parts from reference TRBV9 and TRBJ2-3): DSGVTQTPKHLITATGQRVTLRCSPRSGDLSVYWYQQSLDQGLQFLIQYYNGEERAKGNILERFSAQQFPDLHSELNLSSLELGDSALYFCASSVGGVSSDTQYFGPGTRLTVL.

J is TRBJ1-1 and V is TRBV5-1; 7 bases align to TRBD1. Trimming removed 0 bases from V and 0 bases from J; junction bases left unmatched: 5. The germline V gene encodes CDR1 SGHRS and CDR2 YFSETQ. The CDR3 consists of 16 residues. In nucleotides, the CDR3 is TGCGCCAGCAGCTTGGGTCGGGACAGAATGAACACTGAAGCTTTCTTT. It codes for CASSLGRDRMNTEAFF.

The rearrangement uses TRBV28 and TRBJ2-7; D unresolved. The CDR3 covers 14 residues. The V and J ends lost 5 bases and 6 bases respectively, with 17 bases between them. The germline CDR1 and CDR2 sequences are MDHEN and SYDVKM. CDR3 in DNA: TGTGCCAGCAGTCCCCCCACCTCCTACGGCGAGCAGTACTTC. Its protein product is CASSPPTSYGEQYF.

This clone was seen only once. This chain joins TRBV2 and TRBJ1-5; 10 positions match TRBD1. This CDR3 contains 15 residues. Germline CDR1 SNHLY, CDR2 FYNNEI. J lost 1 base, V lost 7 bases, and 4 bases had no gene match. The chain's CDR3 is CASTGTGASNQPQHF. The CDR3 nucleotides are TGTGCCAGCACTGGGACAGGGGCGAGCAATCAGCCCCAGCATTTT.

The chain couples TRBV10-3 to TRBJ2-7; 16 nucleotides match TRBD2. This CDR3 comprises 17 residues. Trimming took 2 bases from V and 2 from J; bases not matched to a gene: 3. CDR1 ENHRY and CDR2 SYGVKD come from the germline V gene. CDR3 in amino acids: CAISEGTSGRAPYEQYF. CDR3 nucleotides: TGTGCCATCAGTGAGGGGACTAGCGGGAGGGCCCCCTACGAGCAGTACTTC.

The chain joins TRBV28 to TRBJ2-7; TRBD2 aligns across 7 bases. CDR3 length: 11 residues. Germline assignment: CDR1 MDHEN and CDR2 SYDVKM. V was clipped by 8 bases and J by 4 bases; unmatched bases: 2. The CDR3 spells CASGGGYEQYF. The CDR3 coding sequence is TGTGCCAGCGGGGGGGGATACGAGCAGTACTTC. Supplemented by reference TRBV28 and TRBJ2-7, the full variable domain reads DVKVTQSSRYLVKRTGEKVFLECVQDMDHENMFWYRQDPGLGLRLIYFSYDVKMKEKGDIPEGYSVSREKKERFSLILESASTNQTSMYLCASGGGYEQYFGPGTRLTVT.

The chain carries TRBV18 and TRBJ2-7; D is undetermined. V was trimmed by 0 bases and J by 4 bases, leaving 16 bases between them. Germline V gene data show CDR1 as KGHSH and CDR2 as LQKENI. This CDR3 region has 16 residues. The DNA for the CDR3 is TGTGCCAGCTCACCACCTAGTCCAGTTTTCGGGTACGAGCAGTACTTC. It encodes CASSPPSPVFGYEQYF.

The chain uses TRBV7-3 and TRBJ2-7; TRBD2 aligns across 11 bases. This CDR3 has 18 residues. CDR1 SGHTA and CDR2 FQGTGA come from the germline V gene. Losses at the gene ends were 1 base for V and 0 bases for J; bases not matched to a gene: 8. CDR3 region: CASSLRAATSGSSYEQYF. The CDR3 DNA sequence: TGTGCCAGCAGCTTAAGAGCCGCTACTAGCGGGAGCTCCTACGAGCAGTACTTC. Looking up the rest from reference TRBV7-3 and TRBJ2-7 gives the full variable domain: GAGVSQTPSNKVTEKGKYVELRCDPISGHTALYWYRQSLGQGPEFLIYFQGTGAADDSGLPNDRFFAVRPEGSVSTLKIQRTERGDSAVYLCASSLRAATSGSSYEQYFGPGTRLTVT.

The V gene is TRBV7-3, the J gene TRBJ2-1; D unresolved. This CDR3 has 13 residues. Per germline, CDR1 SGHTA and CDR2 FQGTGA. V was pared by 6 bases and J by 5 bases, with 11 bases between. CDR3 sequence: CASSSGRNNEQFF. CDR3 bases: TGTGCCAGCAGTTCGGGCCGAAACAATGAGCAGTTCTTC.

The chain has TRBV27 and TRBJ2-1, with 8 positions matching TRBD2. CDR1 is MNHEY and CDR2 is SMNVEV in the germline V gene (reference sequence). V was pared by 3 bases and J by 0 bases, with 10 bases of the junction left unmatched. CDR3 length equals 18 residues. In nucleotides, the CDR3 is TGTGCCAGCAGTTTTGGCCTAGCGGGTGCCTTCTCCTACAATGAGCAGTTCTTC. As protein: CASSFGLAGAFSYNEQFF.

The CDR3 protein is CASRRQANTGELFF. CDR3 coding DNA: TGTGCCAGTAGAAGACAGGCGAACACCGGGGAGCTGTTTTTT. The rearrangement links TRBV19 to TRBJ2-2; perhaps TRBD1 as D (6 bases). The length of the CDR3 is 14 residues. V dropped 6 bases and J dropped 0 bases, with 8 bases sitting between them. The V gene's germline CDR1 is LNHDA and CDR2 SQIVND (reference sequence).

J is TRBJ2-2 and V is TRBV19; D is ambiguous. Trimming pared 3 bases from V and 7 bases from J, leaving 3 bases between. The CDR3 totals 11 residues. The V gene's germline CDR1 is LNHDA and CDR2 SQIVND (reference sequence). The CDR3 reads CASSMGGELFF. The DNA for the CDR3 is TGTGCCAGTAGTATGGGCGGGGAGCTGTTTTTT. Using reference TRBV19 and TRBJ2-2 for the parts outside the CDR3, the full variable domain is DGGITQSPKYLFRKEGQNVTLSCEQNLNHDAMYWYRQDPGQGLRLIYYSQIVNDFQKGDIAEGYSVSREKKESFPLTVTSAQKNPTAFYLCASSMGGELFFGEGSRLTVL.

This rearrangement joins TRBV19 to TRBJ2-5; perhaps D is TRBD1 or TRBD2 (6 bases each). Trimming stripped 1 base from V and 0 bases from J, with 12 bases between. The CDR3 length is 16 residues. The germline V gene encodes CDR1 LNHDA and CDR2 SQIVND (reference sequence). The CDR3 nucleotides are TGTGCCAGTAGTATAGGGGGGGCCCAGTACCAAGAGACCCAGTACTTC. This encodes CASSIGGAQYQETQYF.

The CDR3 protein is CASSPRGTGYTEAFF. The CDR3 bases are TGTGCCAGCAGCCCGCGGGGGACAGGGTACACTGAAGCTTTCTTT. The chain carries TRBV7-9 and TRBJ1-1; 9 positions agree with TRBD1. CDR3 size: 15 residues. The V segment lost 5 bases and the J segment 3 bases; nucleotides outside the gene matches: 7. Per the germline V gene, CDR1 is SEHNR and CDR2 is FQNEAQ (reference sequence).

The rearrangement links TRBV30 to TRBJ1-1; D remains unclear. The CDR3 is 13 residues long. Per germline, CDR1 GTSNPN and CDR2 SVGIG (reference sequence). V was shortened by 0 bases and J by 1 base, with 6 bases between the two germline ends. This chain's CDR3 is CAWSVRQNTEAFF. DNA for the CDR3: TGTGCCTGGAGTGTAAGGCAGAACACTGAAGCTTTCTTT.

Only one count was recorded for this clone. V usage is TRBV7-3 and J usage is TRBJ2-1; 9 nucleotides line up with TRBD2. J gave up 6 bases and V 5 bases, and 5 bases lay outside the gene matches. This CDR3 is built from 14 residues. In germline, CDR1 is SGHTA, CDR2 FQGTGA. CDR3 loop: CASSLSGRSNEQFF. CDR3 coding DNA: TGTGCCAGCAGCCTTAGCGGGAGATCCAATGAGCAGTTCTTC.